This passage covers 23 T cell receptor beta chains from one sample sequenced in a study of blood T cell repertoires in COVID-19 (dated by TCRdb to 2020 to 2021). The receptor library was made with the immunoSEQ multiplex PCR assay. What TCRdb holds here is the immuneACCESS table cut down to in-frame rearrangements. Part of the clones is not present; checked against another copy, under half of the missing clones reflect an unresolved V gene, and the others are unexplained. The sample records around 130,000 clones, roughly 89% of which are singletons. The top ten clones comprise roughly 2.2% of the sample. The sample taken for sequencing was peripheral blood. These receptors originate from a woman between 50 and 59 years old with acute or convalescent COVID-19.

In DNA form, the CDR3 reads TGCGCCAGCAGGCTCGGTGACCAGGGGGTACCCTACGAGCAGTACTTC. Encoded protein: CASRLGDQGVPYEQYF. The genes are TRBV5-1 and TRBJ2-7, with 7 bases aligning to TRBD1. CDR3 length equals 16 residues. With 5 bases clipped from V and 2 bases from J, the junction kept 13 bases outside the gene matches. CDR1 SGHRS and CDR2 YFSETQ come from the germline V gene.

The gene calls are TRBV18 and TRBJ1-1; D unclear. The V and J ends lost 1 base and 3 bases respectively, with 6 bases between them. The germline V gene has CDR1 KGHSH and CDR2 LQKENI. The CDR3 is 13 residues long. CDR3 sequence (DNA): TGTGCCAGCTCACCACGGAGAGACACTGAAGCTTTCTTT. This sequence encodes CASSPRRDTEAFF.

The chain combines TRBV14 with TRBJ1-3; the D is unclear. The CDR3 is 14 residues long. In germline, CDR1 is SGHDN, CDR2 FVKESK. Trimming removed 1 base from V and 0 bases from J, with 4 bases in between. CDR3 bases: TGTGCCAGCAGCCAAGTAGCCTCTGGAAACACCATATATTTT. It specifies CASSQVASGNTIYF.

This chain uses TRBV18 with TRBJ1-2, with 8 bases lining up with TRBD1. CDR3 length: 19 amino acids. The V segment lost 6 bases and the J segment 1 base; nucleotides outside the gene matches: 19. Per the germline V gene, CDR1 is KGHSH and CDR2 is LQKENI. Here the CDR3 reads CASSRSGGATGADNYGYTF. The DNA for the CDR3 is TGTGCCAGCTCCCGGTCTGGGGGTGCGACAGGGGCCGATAACTATGGCTACACCTTC. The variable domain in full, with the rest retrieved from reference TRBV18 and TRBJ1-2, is NAGVMQNPRHLVRRRGQEARLRCSPMKGHSHVYWYRQLPEEGLKFMVYLQKENIIDESGMPKERFSAEFPKEGPSILRIQQVVRGDSAAYFCASSRSGGATGADNYGYTFGSGTRLTVV.

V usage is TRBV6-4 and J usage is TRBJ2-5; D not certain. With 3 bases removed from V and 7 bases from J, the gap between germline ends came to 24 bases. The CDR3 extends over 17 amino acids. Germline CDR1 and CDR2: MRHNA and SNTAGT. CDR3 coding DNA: TGTGCCAGCAGTGAGAGAAACTTGCAAGAGGCTAAAGGGACCCAGTACTTC. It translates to CASSERNLQEAKGTQYF.

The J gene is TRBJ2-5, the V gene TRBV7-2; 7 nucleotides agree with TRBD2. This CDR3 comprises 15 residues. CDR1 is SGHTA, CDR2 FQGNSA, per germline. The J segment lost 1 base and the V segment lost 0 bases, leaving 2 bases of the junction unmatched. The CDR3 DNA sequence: TGTGCCAGCAGCTTAGCGGGGAGGGGCCAAGAGACCCAGTACTTC. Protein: CASSLAGRGQETQYF.

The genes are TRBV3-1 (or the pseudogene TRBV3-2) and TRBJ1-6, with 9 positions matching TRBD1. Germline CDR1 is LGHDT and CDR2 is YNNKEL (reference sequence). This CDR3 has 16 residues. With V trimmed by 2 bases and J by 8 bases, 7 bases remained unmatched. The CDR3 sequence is CASSQLGTGRDSPLHF. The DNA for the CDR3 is TGTGCCAGCAGCCAACTCGGGACAGGGAGAGATTCACCCCTCCACTTT.

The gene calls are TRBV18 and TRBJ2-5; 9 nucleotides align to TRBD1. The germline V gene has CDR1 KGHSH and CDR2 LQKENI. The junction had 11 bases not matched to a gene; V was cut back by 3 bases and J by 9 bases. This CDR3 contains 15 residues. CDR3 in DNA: TGTGCCAGCTCACCGAGGGACAGGGCAGGGGAAGCCCAGTACTTC. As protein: CASSPRDRAGEAQYF.

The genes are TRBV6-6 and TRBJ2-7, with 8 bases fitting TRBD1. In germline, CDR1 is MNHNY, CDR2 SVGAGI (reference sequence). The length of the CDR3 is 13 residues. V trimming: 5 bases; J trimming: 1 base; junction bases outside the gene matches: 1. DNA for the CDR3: TGTGCCAGCAGTAGGACAGGGTCCTACGAGCAGTACTTC. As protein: CASSRTGSYEQYF.

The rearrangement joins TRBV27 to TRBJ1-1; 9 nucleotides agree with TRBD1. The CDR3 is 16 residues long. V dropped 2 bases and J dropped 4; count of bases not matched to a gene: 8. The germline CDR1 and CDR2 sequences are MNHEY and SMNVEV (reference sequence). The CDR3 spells CASSLIGTGSGTEAFF. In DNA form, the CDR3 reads TGTGCCAGCAGTTTAATCGGGACAGGGTCGGGCACTGAAGCTTTCTTT.

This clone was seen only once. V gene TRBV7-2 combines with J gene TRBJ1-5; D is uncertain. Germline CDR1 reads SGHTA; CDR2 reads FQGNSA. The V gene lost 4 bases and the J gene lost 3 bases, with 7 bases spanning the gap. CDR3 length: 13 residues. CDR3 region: CASSYFSNQPQHF. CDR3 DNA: TGTGCCAGCAGCTATTTCTCCAATCAGCCCCAGCATTTT.

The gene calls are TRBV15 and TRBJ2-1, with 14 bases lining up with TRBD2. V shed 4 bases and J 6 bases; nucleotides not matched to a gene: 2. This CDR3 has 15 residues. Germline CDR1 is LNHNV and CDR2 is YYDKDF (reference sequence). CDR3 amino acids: CATSNGLAGGNEQFF. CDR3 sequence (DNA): TGTGCCACCAGCAACGGACTAGCGGGAGGCAATGAGCAGTTCTTC. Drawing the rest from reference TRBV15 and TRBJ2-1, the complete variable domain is DAMVIQNPRYQVTQFGKPVTLSCSQTLNHNVMYWYQQKSSQAPKLLFHYYDKDFNNEADTPDNFQSRRPNTSFCFLDIRSPGLGDTAMYLCATSNGLAGGNEQFFGPGTRLTVL.

The CDR3 reads CASSLSGGQYSGNTIYF. CDR3 DNA: TGTGCCAGCAGCTTAAGCGGCGGGCAGTACTCTGGAAACACCATATATTTT. This chain connects TRBV7-3 to TRBJ1-3; no reliable D call. Trimming took 1 base from V and 0 from J, leaving 13 bases between them. Germline V gene data show CDR1 as SGHTA and CDR2 as FQGTGA. The CDR3 sequence is 17 residues long.

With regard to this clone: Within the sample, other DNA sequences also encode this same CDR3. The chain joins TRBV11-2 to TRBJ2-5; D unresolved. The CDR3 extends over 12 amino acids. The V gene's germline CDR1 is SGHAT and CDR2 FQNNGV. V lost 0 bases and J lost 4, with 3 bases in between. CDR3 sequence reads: CASSLDRETQYF. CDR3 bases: TGTGCCAGCAGCTTAGATCGAGAGACCCAGTACTTC.

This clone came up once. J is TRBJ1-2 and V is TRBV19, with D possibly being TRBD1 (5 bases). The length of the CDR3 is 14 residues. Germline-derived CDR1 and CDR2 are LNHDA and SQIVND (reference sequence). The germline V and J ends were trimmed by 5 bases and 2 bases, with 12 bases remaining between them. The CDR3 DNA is TGTGCCAGTAGTTTCGCGACAGCCAACTATGGCTACACCTTC. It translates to CASSFATANYGYTF.

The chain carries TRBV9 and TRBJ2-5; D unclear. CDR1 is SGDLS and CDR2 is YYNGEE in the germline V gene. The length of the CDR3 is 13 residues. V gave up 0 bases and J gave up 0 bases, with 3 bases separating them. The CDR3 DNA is TGTGCCAGCAGCGTAGCCAACCAAGAGACCCAGTACTTC. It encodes CASSVANQETQYF.

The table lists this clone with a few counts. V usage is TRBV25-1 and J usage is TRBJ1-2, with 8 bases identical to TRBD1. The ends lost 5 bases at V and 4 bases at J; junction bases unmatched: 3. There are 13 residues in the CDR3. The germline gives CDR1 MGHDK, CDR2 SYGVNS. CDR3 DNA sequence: TGTGCCAGCAGTCGGGACAGGTCCTATGGCTACACCTTC. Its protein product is CASSRDRSYGYTF.

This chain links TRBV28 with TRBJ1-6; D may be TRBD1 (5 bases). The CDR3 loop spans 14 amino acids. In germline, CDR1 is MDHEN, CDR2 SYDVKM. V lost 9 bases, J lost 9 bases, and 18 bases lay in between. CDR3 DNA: TGTGCCAGTTTCTCGGCAGGGAACCTTTCACCCCTCCACTTT. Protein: CASFSAGNLSPLHF.

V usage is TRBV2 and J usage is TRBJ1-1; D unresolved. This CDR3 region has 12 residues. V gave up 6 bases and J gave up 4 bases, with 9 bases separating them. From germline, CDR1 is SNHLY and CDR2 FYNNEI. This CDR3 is CASRARATEAFF. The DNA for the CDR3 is TGTGCCAGCAGGGCTCGTGCCACTGAAGCTTTCTTT.

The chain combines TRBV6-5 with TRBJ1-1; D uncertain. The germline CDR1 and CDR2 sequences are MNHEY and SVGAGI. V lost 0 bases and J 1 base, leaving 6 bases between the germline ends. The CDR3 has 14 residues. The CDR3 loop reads CASSYSVGNTEAFF. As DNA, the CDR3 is TGTGCCAGCAGTTACTCAGTCGGGAACACTGAAGCTTTCTTT.

CDR3 amino acids: CAWSLDRGYGYTF. The CDR3, as DNA: TGTGCCTGGAGTCTTGACAGGGGTTATGGCTACACCTTC. This chain links TRBV30 with TRBJ1-2; 8 bases align to TRBD1. V shed 2 bases and J 5 bases; nucleotides not matched to a gene: 4. Germline CDR1 is GTSNPN and CDR2 is SVGIG (reference sequence). The CDR3 covers 13 residues.

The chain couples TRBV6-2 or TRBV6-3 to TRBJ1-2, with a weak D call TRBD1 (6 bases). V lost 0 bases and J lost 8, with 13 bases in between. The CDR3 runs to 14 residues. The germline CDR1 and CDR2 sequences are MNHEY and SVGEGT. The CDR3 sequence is CASSYSATGLGYTF. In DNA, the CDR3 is TGTGCCAGCAGTTACTCGGCCACAGGGCTCGGCTACACCTTC.

Here the CDR3 reads CASSLVAGYTGELFF. CDR3 DNA sequence: TGCGCCAGCAGCTTGGTTGCGGGTTACACCGGGGAGCTGTTTTTT. V usage is TRBV5-1 and J usage is TRBJ2-2; possible D gene TRBD2, 5 bases. Trimming cost V 0 bases and J 3 bases, with 9 bases left between them. The CDR3 runs to 15 residues. In germline, CDR1 is SGHRS, CDR2 YFSETQ.